These 8 T cell receptor beta chains came from one sample sequenced in a study of cytomegalovirus exposure and HLA in healthy donors. The repertoire was sequenced with immunoSEQ multiplex PCR; TCRdb's copy has only in-frame clones and lacks some. Among 80,000 to 100,000 clones listed, roughly 90% were seen once. Input material: PBMCs. The receptors stem from a man aged 18 to 29 in good health and CMV-seropositive.

CDR3: CASSEGGIRELFF. The CDR3 region has the DNA TGTGCCAGCAGTGAGGGGGGTATCAGGGAGCTGTTTTTT. The chain links TRBV25-1 to TRBJ2-2; D is perhaps TRBD2 (6 bases). The CDR3 totals 13 residues. Germline-derived CDR1 and CDR2 are MGHDK and SYGVNS. The ends were cut back, 3 bases at V and 9 bases at J, with 11 bases in the middle.

This chain links TRBV7-3 with TRBJ1-1; possibly TRBD1 for D (6 bases). Germline assignment: CDR1 SGHTA and CDR2 FQGTGA. This CDR3 has 15 amino acids. V was trimmed by 4 bases and J by 3 bases, leaving 15 bases between them. CDR3: CASSSLPRGDTEAFF. CDR3 nucleotide sequence: TGTGCCAGCAGCTCCCTCCCCAGGGGTGACACTGAAGCTTTCTTT. Full variable domain (rest looked up from reference TRBV7-3 and TRBJ1-1): GAGVSQTPSNKVTEKGKYVELRCDPISGHTALYWYRQSLGQGPEFLIYFQGTGAADDSGLPNDRFFAVRPEGSVSTLKIQRTERGDSAVYLCASSSLPRGDTEAFFGQGTRLTVV.

Comments on this clone: Germline is not matched at one junction end, which may reflect a read error. The V gene is TRBV5-1, the J gene TRBJ2-1, with D hard to call. The CDR3 has 13 amino acids. CDR1 is SGHRS and CDR2 is YFSETQ in the germline V gene. The CDR3 region is CASTLAGFGEQFF. CDR3 coding DNA: TGCGCCAGCACCTTGGCCGGGTTTGGTGAGCAGTTCTTC.

This sequence joins TRBV5-1 and TRBJ1-2, with 8 bases that match TRBD1. J lost 3 bases, V lost 1 base, and 20 bases had no gene match. This CDR3 has 20 amino acids. CDR1 and CDR2 from the germline V gene are SGHRS and YFSETQ. CDR3 sequence: CASSLYPFPRAGGVDYGYTF. The CDR3, as DNA: TGCGCCAGCAGCTTGTACCCCTTCCCTAGGGCAGGGGGCGTCGACTATGGCTACACCTTC.

As for this clone: Other nucleotide sequences in the sample specify the same CDR3. The chain combines TRBV7-2 with TRBJ2-7; 9 bases match TRBD2. Germline CDR1 is SGHTA and CDR2 is FQGNSA. The CDR3 is made up of 15 amino acids. The junction had 3 bases not matched to a gene; V was cut back by 1 base and J by 2 bases. Here the CDR3 reads CASSLVAGGTYEQYF. For the CDR3, the DNA is TGTGCCAGCAGCTTAGTGGCGGGGGGGACCTACGAGCAGTACTTC.

A single count supports this clone. V and J are TRBV5-5 and TRBJ1-6; 10 nucleotides agree with TRBD1. CDR3 length equals 18 residues. Germline CDR1 and CDR2: SGHKS and YYEKEE (reference sequence). V dropped 6 bases and J dropped 7; count of bases not matched to a gene: 16. CDR3 region: CASTEASAGTGANSPLHF. The CDR3 coding sequence is TGTGCCAGCACAGAGGCCTCGGCAGGGACAGGGGCGAATTCACCCCTCCACTTT.

V and J are TRBV2 and TRBJ2-7, with D perhaps matching TRBD1 (6 bases). The CDR3 extends over 18 amino acids. With 2 bases removed from V and 1 base from J, the gap between germline ends came to 21 bases. Germline CDR1 and CDR2: SNHLY and FYNNEI. CDR3 DNA: TGTGCCAGCAGTGAACTCCCGGCAGGGACACGTAAATCCTACGAGCAGTACTTC. Protein: CASSELPAGTRKSYEQYF.

This rearrangement joins TRBV11-2 to TRBJ2-5, with D possibly being TRBD2 (8 bases). CDR3 length equals 13 residues. Deletions cut 5 bases from V and 10 bases from J, with 17 bases between. The V gene's germline CDR1 is SGHAT and CDR2 FQNNGV. The DNA of the CDR3 is TGTGCCAGCAGCAGGGGGCTCGGGGGGGACCAGTACTTC. Its protein product is CASSRGLGGDQYF. The full variable domain, in which reference TRBV11-2 and TRBJ2-5 provide the parts outside the CDR3, is EAGVAQSPRYKIIEKRQSVAFWCNPISGHATLYWYQQILGQGPKLLIQFQNNGVVDDSQLPKDRFSAERLKGVDSTLKIQPAKLEDSAVYLCASSRGLGGDQYFGPGTRLLVL.